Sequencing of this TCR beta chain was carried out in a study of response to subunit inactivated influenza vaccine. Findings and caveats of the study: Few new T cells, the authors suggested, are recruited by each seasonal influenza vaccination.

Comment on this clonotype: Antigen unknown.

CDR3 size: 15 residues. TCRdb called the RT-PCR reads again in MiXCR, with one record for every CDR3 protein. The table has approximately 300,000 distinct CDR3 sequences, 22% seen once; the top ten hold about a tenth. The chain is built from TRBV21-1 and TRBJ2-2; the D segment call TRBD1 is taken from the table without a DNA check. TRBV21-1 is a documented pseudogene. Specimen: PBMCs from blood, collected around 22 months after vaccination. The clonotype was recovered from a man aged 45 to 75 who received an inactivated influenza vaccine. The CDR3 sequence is CASSKVRQGAGELFF. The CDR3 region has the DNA TGTGCCAGCAGCAAAGTGCGACAGGGAGCCGGGGAGCTGTTTTTT.